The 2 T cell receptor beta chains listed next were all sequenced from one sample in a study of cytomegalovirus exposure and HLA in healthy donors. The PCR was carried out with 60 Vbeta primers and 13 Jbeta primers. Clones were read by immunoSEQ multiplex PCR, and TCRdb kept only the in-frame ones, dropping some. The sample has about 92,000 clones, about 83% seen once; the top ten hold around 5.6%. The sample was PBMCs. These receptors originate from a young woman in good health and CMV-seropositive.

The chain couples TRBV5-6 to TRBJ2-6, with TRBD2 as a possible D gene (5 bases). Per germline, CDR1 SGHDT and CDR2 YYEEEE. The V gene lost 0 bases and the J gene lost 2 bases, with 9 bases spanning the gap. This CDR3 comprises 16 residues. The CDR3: CASSLAPGAGANVLTF. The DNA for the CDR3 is TGTGCCAGCAGCTTGGCCCCCGGGGCTGGGGCCAACGTCCTGACTTTC.

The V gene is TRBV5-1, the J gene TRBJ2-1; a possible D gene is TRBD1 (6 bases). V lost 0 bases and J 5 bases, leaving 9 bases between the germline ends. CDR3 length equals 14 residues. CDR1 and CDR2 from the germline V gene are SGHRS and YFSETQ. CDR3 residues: CASSLGDNNNEQFF. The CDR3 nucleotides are TGCGCCAGCAGCTTGGGGGACAACAACAATGAGCAGTTCTTC.